This T cell receptor (beta chain) originates from a study of identical twins. Study-level results: Monozygotic twins shared more out-of-frame TCR alpha than recombination models predicted.

This CDR3 is built from 13 residues. V was pared by 5 bases and J by 6 bases, with 13 bases between. As for this clonotype: What it recognizes is unknown.

One entry per CDR3 protein, called by TCRdb with MiXCR from the 5' RACE reads. The sample holds approximately 500,000 distinct CDR3 sequences, roughly 24% seen once. In addition, the sample was reused for a study of T cells expressing NK-cell markers. That source adds: Of the CD8+ T cells in more than five donors, about 1.0-7.5% belonged to dominant NKG2C+ clonotypes. It was still unclear whether expanded NKG2C+ T cell clones were HCMV specific.

The genes are TRBV12-3 or TRBV12-4 and TRBJ1-1; D possibly corresponds to TRBD1 (6 bases). Sequencing was carried out using CD4+ T cells sorted from blood. The sequence came from a woman aged 18-30 years in good health. The CDR3 sequence: CASSPRSGAEAFF. CDR3 DNA sequence: TGTGCCAGCAGTCCCCGTTCAGGGGCTGAAGCTTTCTTT.